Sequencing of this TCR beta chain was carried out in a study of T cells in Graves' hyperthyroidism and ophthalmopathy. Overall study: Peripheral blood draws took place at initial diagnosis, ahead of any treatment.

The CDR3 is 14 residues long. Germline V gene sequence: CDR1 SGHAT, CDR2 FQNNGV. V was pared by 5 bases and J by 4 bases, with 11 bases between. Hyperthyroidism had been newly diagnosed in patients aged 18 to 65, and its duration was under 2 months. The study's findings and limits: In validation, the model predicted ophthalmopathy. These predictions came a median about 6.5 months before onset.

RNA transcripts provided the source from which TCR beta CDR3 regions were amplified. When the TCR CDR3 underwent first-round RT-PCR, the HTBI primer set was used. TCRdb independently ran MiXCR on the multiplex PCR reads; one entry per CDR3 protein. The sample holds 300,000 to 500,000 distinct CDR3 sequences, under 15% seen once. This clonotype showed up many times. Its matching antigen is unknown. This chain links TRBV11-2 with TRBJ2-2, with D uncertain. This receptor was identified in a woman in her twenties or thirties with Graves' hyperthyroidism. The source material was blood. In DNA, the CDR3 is TGTGCCAGCAGCGTAATGTGGTCCACCGGGGAGCTGTTTTTT. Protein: CASSVMWSTGELFF.